This is a list of T cell receptor beta chains from one sample in a study of vaccination and CD4 T cells after COVID-19. The antigens these receptors bind are not known. Each CDR3 protein gets one entry after TCRdb re-called the PCR reads with MiXCR. The repertoire holds more than 15,000 distinct CDR3 sequences, under 30% seen once, with approximately 11% in the top ten. Sequenced sample: cultured CD4+ T cells from blood. The receptors come from a human donor with COVID-19. Both conserved end residues are part of each CDR3. The order of the fields is D gene, clone size, V gene, J gene, CDR3 DNA, CDR3 protein. D genes are given only for firm matches. Not every row has a clone size; where given, it reads once, few, many or a size class.

TRBD1	few	TRBV6-1	TRBJ1-5	TGTGCCAGCAGACTGACAGGGCCTGGTAGCAATCAGCCCCAGCATTTT	CASRLTGPGSNQPQHF
TRBD1	few	TRBV7-2	TRBJ1-6	TGTGCCAGCAGCCCCCGGGACAGGATTAATTCACCCCTCCACTTT	CASSPRDRINSPLHF
TRBD2	NA	TRBV5-1	TRBJ2-2	TGCGCCAGCAGCATTAGCGGGGGAACCGGGGAGCTGTTTTTT	CASSISGGTGELFF
NA	NA	TRBV27	TRBJ1-5	TGTGCCAGCAGTTTATATCTGGGGGTTTCGGGCAATCAGCCCCAGCATTTT	CASSLYLGVSGNQPQHF
NA	NA	TRBV11-3	TRBJ1-4	TGTGCCAGTAGCAGGGAAGCTAATGAAAAACTGTTTTTT	CASSREANEKLFF
TRBD2	few	TRBV20-1	TRBJ2-7	TGCAGTGCCTCAAGCGGGGGGGGCTACGAGCAGTACTTC	CSASSGGGYEQYF
NA	NA	TRBV19	TRBJ2-1	TGTGCCAGTAGTATTTCGGCAGTCGATGAGCAGTTCTTC	CASSISAVDEQFF
NA	NA	TRBV20-1	TRBJ1-6	TGCAGTGCCGCTCCAACAGCTGATTCACCCCTCCACTTT	CSAAPTADSPLHF
NA	NA	TRBV27	TRBJ2-3	TGTGCCAGCAGTTTTTTAGGATCGCAGTATTTT	CASSFLGSQYF
NA	NA	TRBV27	TRBJ2-3	TGTGCCAGCAGTTTAGCGGGGAGGTCAGATACGCAGTATTTT	CASSLAGRSDTQYF
NA	NA	TRBV11-3	TRBJ2-2	TGTGCCAGCAGCTCTGTAGTTGGGGTCGGGTTCGGGGAGCTGTTTTTT	CASSSVVGVGFGELFF
TRBD1	NA	TRBV11-2	TRBJ2-2	TGTGCCAGCAGGTTGACAGGGGGAGGGGGAACCGGGGAGCTGTTTTTT	CASRLTGGGGTGELFF
TRBD2	few	TRBV20-1	TRBJ2-2	TGCAGTGCTAGGACTAGCCTCAACACCGGGGAGCTGTTTTTT	CSARTSLNTGELFF
NA	few	TRBV27	TRBJ1-1	TGTGCCAGCAGTTTAAGTCCCGGGTGGGAAGCTTTCTTT	CASSLSPGWEAFF
NA	NA	TRBV24-1	TRBJ2-1	TGTGCCACCAGTGACAACAATGAGCAGTTCTTC	CATSDNNEQFF
TRBD1	NA	TRBV30	TRBJ1-1	TGTGCCTGGGGACAGGGGGCACGTTTGAACACTGAAGCTTTCTTT	CAWGQGARLNTEAFF
NA	NA	TRBV18	TRBJ2-5	TGTGCCACCTCACCTGGAAACAGACAAGAGACCCAGTACTTC	CATSPGNRQETQYF
NA	NA	TRBV19	TRBJ1-2	TGTGCCAGTAGTAGGCCCCAGGGTCCAGTGCCAACTAACTATGGCTACACCTTC	CASSRPQGPVPTNYGYTF
NA	NA	TRBV29-1	TRBJ2-4	TGCAGCGTCTTGGAAGGAGCCAAAAACATTCAGTACTTC	CSVLEGAKNIQYF
NA	NA	TRBV7-9	TRBJ1-4	TGTGCCAGCAGGCCGTCGGAGGGGCGGGGTGAAAAACTGTTTTTT	CASRPSEGRGEKLFF
NA	NA	TRBV6-1	TRBJ1-3	TGTGCCAGCACCAGAGGACGTGGGGGAAACACCATATATTTT	CASTRGRGGNTIYF
NA	NA	TRBV27	TRBJ2-7	TGTGCCACGGCCCAGGGAGGCCCCTCCTACGAGCAGTACTTC	CATAQGGPSYEQYF
NA	NA	TRBV6-1	TRBJ1-5	TGTGCCAGCAGGGAAAGAGGGATCGAGTATAGCAATCAGCCCCAGCATTTT	CASRERGIEYSNQPQHF
TRBD1	NA	TRBV18	TRBJ2-3	TGTGCCAGCTCACCGGACAGGGTGAGCACAGATACGCAGTATTTT	CASSPDRVSTDTQYF
NA	NA	TRBV30	TRBJ2-5	TGTGCCTGGAGTTCCTCAGAACAAGAGACCCAGTACTTC	CAWSSSEQETQYF
TRBD2	NA	TRBV19	TRBJ2-1	TGTGCCAGTAGCCGCTTCGGGGGGAGCTCCTACAATGAGCAGTTCTTC	CASSRFGGSSYNEQFF
NA	NA	TRBV5-6	TRBJ2-2	TGTGCCAGCAGAGGCGACAGAAACACCGGGGAGCTGTTTTTT	CASRGDRNTGELFF
TRBD1	NA	TRBV14	TRBJ2-3	TGTGCCAGCAGCTCAGGACAGGTAGTCGGCACAGATACGCAGTATTTT	CASSSGQVVGTDTQYF
NA	few	TRBV4-1	TRBJ1-5	TGCGCCAGCAGCCAAGAAGGACGAGGGGGGGGCAATCAGCCCCAGCATTTT	CASSQEGRGGGNQPQHF
NA	NA	TRBV27	TRBJ2-7	TGTGCCAGCAGCACCACAGCAGCAGAGTACGAGCAGTACTTC	CASSTTAAEYEQYF
NA	once	TRBV5-1	TRBJ1-6	TGCGCCAGCAGCTTGTCAGGTTATAATTCACCCCTCCACTTT	CASSLSGYNSPLHF
NA	NA	TRBV28	TRBJ1-1	TGTGCCAGCAGGGCTACAGGGAACACTGAAGCTTTCTTT	CASRATGNTEAFF
NA	medium-sized	TRBV24-1	TRBJ2-3	TGTGCCACCAGTGGCGAAGGGGGACCAGCCCCTAGCACAGATACGCAGTATTTT	CATSGEGGPAPSTDTQYF
TRBD1	NA	TRBV20-1	TRBJ1-5	TGCAGTGCTCAGGGCGGGACAGTTAATCAGCCCCAGCATTTT	CSAQGGTVNQPQHF
NA	few	TRBV20-1	TRBJ1-2	TGCAGTGCTAGCACGACAGTCTATGGCTACACCTTC	CSASTTVYGYTF
NA	few	TRBV11-2	TRBJ2-6	TGTGCCAGCAGCTTAGATGTCAGCTCTGGGGCCAACGTCCTGACTTTC	CASSLDVSSGANVLTF
TRBD2	NA	TRBV6-1	TRBJ2-2	TGTGCCAGCGGAGAACTAGCGACGACGCCCGGGGAGCTGTTTTTT	CASGELATTPGELFF
TRBD1	few	TRBV6-1	TRBJ1-6	TGTGCCAGCACCCAGGGGGTTTATAATTCACCCCTCCACTTT	CASTQGVYNSPLHF
NA	few	TRBV2	TRBJ1-1	TGTGCCAGCAGTGTTCTGGGAGTGAACACTGAAGCTTTCTTT	CASSVLGVNTEAFF
NA	few	TRBV5-1	TRBJ1-2	TGCGCCAGCAGCTTGGATCAGGGGACCGGCTATGGCTACACCTTC	CASSLDQGTGYGYTF
NA	few	TRBV20-1	TRBJ2-5	TGCAGTGTTCTTGGGGGGAAGAGGGAGACCCAGTACTTC	CSVLGGKRETQYF
NA	NA	TRBV28	TRBJ1-3	TGTGCCAGCAGTTCACCGGGACAACCTTCTGGAAACACCATATATTTT	CASSSPGQPSGNTIYF
TRBD1	NA	TRBV11-3	TRBJ2-5	TGTGCCAGCAGCCGGGACAGCAAGTACCAAGAGACCCAGTACTTC	CASSRDSKYQETQYF
NA	NA	TRBV6-1	TRBJ2-2	TGTGCCAGCACCCCCCGTCGGGGGACCGGGGAGCTGTTTTTT	CASTPRRGTGELFF
NA	NA	TRBV5-1	TRBJ2-1	TGCGCCAGCAGCTTCCACAATGAGCAGTTCTTC	CASSFHNEQFF
NA	few	TRBV5-1	TRBJ2-1	TGCGCCAGCATTGGGGGGCCAGGTGAGCAGTTCTTC	CASIGGPGEQFF
NA	NA	TRBV20-1	TRBJ2-1	TGCAGTGCTAGAGACCCCCGACTAGGGAGAAATGAGCAGTTCTTC	CSARDPRLGRNEQFF
NA	NA	TRBV11-2	TRBJ1-1	TGTGCCAGCAGCTTAGAGTTTGGCAAAAAGGGGACTGAAGCTTTCTTT	CASSLEFGKKGTEAFF
TRBD1	medium-sized	TRBV20-1	TRBJ1-6	TGCAGTGCTAGAGATGGGAGATGGCAGGGGGGCTTTTATAATTCACCCCTCCACTTT	CSARDGRWQGGFYNSPLHF
NA	NA	TRBV20-1	TRBJ1-4	TGCAGTGCTAGAGATTTGGCAGGGCATGAAAAACTGTTTTTT	CSARDLAGHEKLFF
NA	few	TRBV21-1	TRBJ1-4	TGTGCCAGCAGCCCCGGGACAGGGCGTGAAAAACTGTTTTTT	CASSPGTGREKLFF
TRBD1	few	TRBV27	TRBJ1-1	TGTGCCAGCAGTTTCCTGACAGGGGGCAAGACGTTAGAAGCTTTCTTT	CASSFLTGGKTLEAFF
NA	NA	TRBV19	TRBJ2-2	TGTGCCATCAGAGGGGACGGAGTTAACACCGGGGAGCTGTTTTTT	CAIRGDGVNTGELFF
NA	few	TRBV4-3	TRBJ1-1	TGCGCCAGCAGTAGATGGACGGAGAACACTGAAGCTTTCTTT	CASSRWTENTEAFF
NA	few	TRBV30	TRBJ2-7	TGTGCCTGGAGCGGGGGCTACGAGCAGTACTTC	CAWSGGYEQYF
TRBD1	few	TRBV28	TRBJ1-2	TGTGCCAGCAGCTCAGGGACAGTCTATGGCTACACCTTC	CASSSGTVYGYTF
TRBD2	NA	TRBV5-7	TRBJ2-1	TGTGCCAGCAGCCAAACCCTTGAGCGGGGGGGCTCCTACAATGAGCAGTTCTTC	CASSQTLERGGSYNEQFF
NA	few	TRBV6-1	TRBJ1-3	TGTGCCAGCAGTACAGGGTCTGGAAACACCATATATTTT	CASSTGSGNTIYF
NA	NA	TRBV5-4	TRBJ2-5	TGTGCCAGCAGCCCGCCGATAGGCGGCCAAGAGACCCAGTACTTC	CASSPPIGGQETQYF
NA	NA	TRBV6-5	TRBJ1-2	TGTGCCAGCAGTTACGCTATGACAGAACGATTGGGCTATGGCTACACCTTC	CASSYAMTERLGYGYTF